The T cell receptor (beta chain) described here comes from a study of cytomegalovirus exposure and HLA in healthy donors. The length of the CDR3 is 15 residues. The germline CDR1 and CDR2 sequences are MDHEN and SYDVKM. V shed 6 bases, J shed 2 bases, and the junction held 6 bases outside the gene matches. The PCR contained 60 Vbeta and 13 Jbeta primers. Data came from immunoSEQ multiplex PCR; TCRdb stores just in-frame clones and leaves some out. The sample records 40,000 to 45,000 clones, roughly 80% being singletons. V usage is TRBV28 and J usage is TRBJ1-2; TRBD1 aligns across 10 bases. The clonotype was recovered from a man aged 25 to 45 in good health and CMV-seronegative. Sample: PBMCs. The CDR3 sequence: CASSSRQGANYGYTF. The CDR3, as DNA: TGTGCCAGCAGCTCCAGACAGGGGGCCAACTATGGCTACACCTTC.